The 19 T cell receptor beta chains in this list originate from one sample, sequenced in a study of shared clonotypes between healthy human individuals. Repertoires were generated with immunoSEQ multiplex PCR, while TCRdb's copy carries only in-frame clones and drops some. The sample includes over a million clones, around 75% seen only once; the top ten take around 1.4%. The source material was memory CD4+ T cells sorted from blood. Subset: CD45RA-negative fraction. The receptor source for this set is a man aged 18 to 29 in good health.

This chain uses TRBV28 with TRBJ2-5; D may be TRBD1 or TRBD2 (5 bases each). The germline V gene has CDR1 MDHEN and CDR2 SYDVKM. This CDR3 comprises 15 residues. V dropped 6 bases and J dropped 1 base, with 15 bases sitting between them. The CDR3: CASSRGGAGQETQYF. The DNA for the CDR3 is TGTGCCAGCAGCCGAGGTGGGGCGGGCCAAGAGACCCAGTACTTC.

The chain links TRBV11-2 to TRBJ2-5; either TRBD1 or TRBD2 may fit D (6 bases each). The J call is uncertain, as TRBJ2-7 better fits the DNA end. Germline V gene data show CDR1 as SGHAT and CDR2 as FQNNGV. The CDR3 covers 15 residues. DNA for the CDR3: TGTGCCAGCAGCTTAGCGCTAGGGGGAGGTAACGAGCAGTACTTC. This translates into CASSLALGGGNEQYF.

This chain connects TRBV6-5 to TRBJ1-6; TRBD1 aligns across 8 bases. Germline CDR1 is MNHEY and CDR2 is SVGAGI. The CDR3 loop spans 14 amino acids. Trimming at V came to 6 bases and at J to 5 bases, leaving 3 bases not matched to a gene. Here the CDR3 reads CASSPGQDNSPLHF. CDR3 nucleotides: TGTGCCAGCAGCCCGGGACAGGATAATTCACCCCTCCACTTT.

This clone turned up a few times. The rearrangement uses TRBV11-2 and TRBJ2-7, with D perhaps TRBD2 (5 bases). Germline lookup yields CDR1 SGHAT and CDR2 FQNNGV. V lost 1 base and J lost 0, with 16 bases in between. The CDR3 covers 17 residues. In DNA form, the CDR3 reads TGTGCCAGCAGCTTAGGGTCTAGCTTGATGCTCTCCTACGAGCAGTACTTC. Translation gives CASSLGSSLMLSYEQYF.

V and J are TRBV7-2 and TRBJ2-3, with 11 positions matching TRBD2. Looked up from germline, CDR1 is SGHTA and CDR2 is FQGNSA. Trimming took 4 bases from V and 3 from J; bases not matched to a gene: 9. CDR3 length: 17 residues. In DNA, the CDR3 is TGTGCCAGCAGCTCCGTAGCGGGAGGGCTTTTTACAGATACGCAGTATTTT. This translates into CASSSVAGGLFTDTQYF.

This clone has a single count. This chain links TRBV25-1 with TRBJ2-7; maybe TRBD1 (5 bases). The CDR3 runs 13 residues. The germline V gene has CDR1 MGHDK and CDR2 SYGVNS. The V end was cut by 9 bases, the J end by 0 bases, with 12 bases between. CDR3 in amino acids: CASRRDPSYEQYF. CDR3 nucleotides: TGTGCCAGTCGCAGGGATCCCTCCTACGAGCAGTACTTC.

The chain combines TRBV6-6 with TRBJ1-2; D gene ambiguous. Germline CDR1 and CDR2: MNHNY and SVGAGI (reference sequence). V shed 4 bases and J shed 2 bases, with 11 bases lying between them. The CDR3 spans 14 residues. CDR3 region: CASSFILFNYGYTF. The DNA for the CDR3 is TGTGCCAGCAGTTTCATACTGTTCAACTATGGCTACACCTTC.

Of note for this clone: A read error may explain this, as a much larger clone is one base away. This chain links TRBV6-6 with TRBJ1-1; a possible D gene is TRBD1 (5 bases). Germline CDR1 is MNHNY and CDR2 is SVGAGI (reference sequence). The CDR3 runs to 13 residues. Trimming took off 6 bases at V and 1 base at J, with 9 bases between the two ends. The CDR3 region has the DNA TGTGCCAGCAGCCTAGACAGGAACACTGAAGCTTTCTTT. It specifies CASSLDRNTEAFF.

The chain carries TRBV5-1 and TRBJ2-2, with 9 bases fitting TRBD1. Per the germline V gene, CDR1 is SGHRS and CDR2 is YFSETQ. The trim removed 7 bases at V and 3 bases at J, leaving 4 bases unmatched. The CDR3 contains 14 residues. This chain's CDR3 is CASCRQGDTGELFF. Here the CDR3 DNA reads TGCGCCAGCTGTAGACAGGGGGACACCGGGGAGCTGTTTTTT.

The chain has TRBV5-5 and TRBJ1-1, with 9 bases matching TRBD1. Germline loops: CDR1 SGHKS, CDR2 YYEKEE (reference sequence). Trimming removed 3 bases from V and 5 bases from J; junction bases left unmatched: 2. CDR3 size: 13 residues. The CDR3: CASSSDRGTEAFF. CDR3 bases: TGTGCCAGCAGCTCGGACAGGGGAACTGAAGCTTTCTTT.

The sample holds many counts of this clone. This specimen includes other DNA sequences encoding the same CDR3. V gene TRBV10-2 combines with J gene TRBJ2-7; 9 positions match TRBD2. Trimming cost V 3 bases and J 6 bases; bases outside gene matches: 9. Germline lookup yields CDR1 WSHSY and CDR2 SAAADI. The CDR3 covers 15 residues. The CDR3 region has the DNA TGCGCCAGCAGTGATTTGGCGGGAGGGCCGGGCGAGCAGTACTTC. This encodes CASSDLAGGPGEQYF.

Worth noting for this clone: A much larger clone differs from this one at a single base, so this may be a read error. Distinct nucleotide sequences in the sample also encode this CDR3. The V gene is TRBV6-5, the J gene TRBJ1-2; unclear D gene. Per germline, CDR1 MNHEY and CDR2 SVGAGI. Trimming shortened V by 5 bases and J by 4 bases, and 5 bases separated the two germline ends. CDR3 size: 11 residues. Written as DNA, the CDR3 is TGTGCCAGCAGTGCCGGCTATGGCTACACCTTC. This gives the protein CASSAGYGYTF.

The chain couples TRBV7-6 to TRBJ2-2, with 7 nucleotides matching TRBD1. Per germline, CDR1 SGHVS and CDR2 FNYEAQ. V was pared by 6 bases and J by 2 bases, with 6 bases of the junction left unmatched. The CDR3 runs 15 residues. Written as DNA, the CDR3 is TGTGCCAGCAGTTCGGACAGGCCTAACACCGGGGAGCTGTTTTTT. Amino acids: CASSSDRPNTGELFF.

This chain connects TRBV7-2 to TRBJ2-6, with D unclear. CDR1 and CDR2 from the germline V gene are SGHTA and FQGNSA. This CDR3 has 15 residues. V gave up 5 bases and J gave up 2 bases, with 10 bases separating them. DNA for the CDR3: TGTGCCAGCAGCATCCCAAAGACTGGGGCCAACGTCCTGACTTTC. It specifies CASSIPKTGANVLTF.

The genes are TRBV4-2 and TRBJ1-4, with D unclear. V gave up 4 bases and J gave up 5 bases, with 17 bases separating them. CDR1 LGHNA and CDR2 YNFKEQ come from the germline V gene. There are 16 residues in the CDR3. CDR3 nucleotide sequence: TGTGCCAGCAGCCTAATTCAACAAACTTCAAATGAAAAACTGTTTTTT. Amino acids: CASSLIQQTSNEKLFF.

The chain employs TRBV5-4 and TRBJ2-7, with D perhaps TRBD2 (5 bases). CDR3 length: 15 amino acids. Between the trimmed V and J ends, which lost 2 bases and 3 bases, there was a span of 15 bases. The germline V gene has CDR1 SGHNT and CDR2 YYREEE (reference sequence). DNA of the CDR3: TGTGCCAGCAGCTTAGTCCCGACGGGGAGCTACGAGCAGTACTTC. This sequence encodes CASSLVPTGSYEQYF.

The chain employs TRBV6-4 and TRBJ2-3, with D hard to call. The germline CDR1 and CDR2 sequences are MRHNA and SNTAGT. This CDR3 is 13 amino acids long. Deletions cut 8 bases from V and 2 bases from J, with 11 bases between. The CDR3 DNA reads as TGTGCCAGCGGAAGTAGCCCCACAGATACGCAGTATTTT. This codes for CASGSSPTDTQYF.

The chain combines TRBV11-2 with TRBJ2-7; D is possibly TRBD2 (6 bases). There are 16 residues in the CDR3. Germline V gene lookup returns CDR1 SGHAT and CDR2 FQNNGV. Trimming cost V 0 bases and J 7 bases, with 19 bases left between them. CDR3 DNA sequence: TGTGCCAGCAGCTTAGATCCCAGCGGGTCCCGGGGGGAGCAGTACTTC. Amino acid sequence: CASSLDPSGSRGEQYF.

The rearrangement links TRBV9 to TRBJ2-5; TRBD1 might be the D (5 bases). This CDR3 comprises 14 residues. Trimming removed 4 bases from V and 7 bases from J, with 17 bases in between. Germline V gives CDR1 SGDLS, CDR2 YYNGEE. CDR3 region: CASSPNQGFGTQYF. The CDR3 region has the DNA TGTGCCAGCAGCCCCAACCAGGGATTCGGGACCCAGTACTTC.